This TCR beta chain was recorded in a study of Graves' ophthalmopathy and Graves' hyperthyroidism. Investigators amplified TCR beta CDR3 regions from RNA transcripts. The authors performed first-round RT-PCR with HTBI primers and then a second-round multiplex PCR. TCRdb fed the multiplex PCR reads into MiXCR, producing one record per CDR3 protein. The data hold approximately 150,000 distinct CDR3 sequences, with 39% observed a single time. Patients with other autoimmune diseases, uncontrolled infections, pregnancy or lactation were excluded. On this clonotype itself: Its specificity is unknown.

Overall study results and limits: Between ophthalmopathy and stable hyperthyroidism, a 13-signature model drew a separation with roughly 88% sensitivity and 75% to 82% specificity.

This CDR3 spans 12 amino acids. The V and J ends lost 3 bases and 3 bases, in that order; junction bases with no gene match: 2. The germline CDR1 and CDR2 sequences are DFQATT and SNEGSKA (reference sequence). Material: peripheral blood. The rearrangement links TRBV20-1 to TRBJ2-7; the match to TRBD1 covers 7 bases. The sequence came from a man aged 30 to 45 with Graves' ophthalmopathy. CDR3 in DNA: TGCAGTGCTAGGACAGGGAACTACGAGCAGTACTTC. Translated, it gives CSARTGNYEQYF.